This T cell receptor (beta chain) emerged from a study of cytomegalovirus exposure and HLA in healthy donors. Study summary: The approximately 110 validation repertoires, a later analysis reported, used the same platform as the 550 to 700 repertoires from the first cohort. Study outcomes and limitations: Later, an analysis found that TCR clusters from the first cohort tended to co-occur in the 110 or so validation repertoires. 150 or so TCR beta chains were listed as cytomegalovirus-associated.

Sequencing was performed with immunoSEQ multiplex PCR; in TCRdb, only in-frame clones are kept and a portion is missing. The table lists approximately 200,000 clones, roughly 80% of them singletons, with roughly 7.5% in the top ten. Trimming cost V 2 bases and J 6 bases; bases outside gene matches: 6. CDR3 length: 15 amino acids. Germline V gene data show CDR1 as SGHRS and CDR2 as YFSETQ. On this clone itself: Its antigen is as yet unknown.

The chain uses TRBV5-1 and TRBJ2-1; 9 bases match TRBD1. The specimen was PBMCs. The clonotype originates from a man between 18 and 29 years old in good health and CMV-seropositive. This CDR3 reads CASSFRTGEGNEQFF. CDR3 nucleotides: TGCGCCAGCAGCTTTAGGACAGGGGAGGGCAATGAGCAGTTCTTC.